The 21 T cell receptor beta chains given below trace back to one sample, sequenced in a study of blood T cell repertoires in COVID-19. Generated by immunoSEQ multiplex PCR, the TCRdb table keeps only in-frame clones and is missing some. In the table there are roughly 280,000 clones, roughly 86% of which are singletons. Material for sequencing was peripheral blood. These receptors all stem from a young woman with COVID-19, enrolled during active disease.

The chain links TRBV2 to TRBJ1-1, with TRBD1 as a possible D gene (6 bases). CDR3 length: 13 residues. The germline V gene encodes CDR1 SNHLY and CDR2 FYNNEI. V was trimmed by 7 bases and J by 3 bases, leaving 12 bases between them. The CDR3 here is CASTKGQDTEAFF. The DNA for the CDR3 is TGTGCCAGCACAAAGGGACAAGACACTGAAGCTTTCTTT.

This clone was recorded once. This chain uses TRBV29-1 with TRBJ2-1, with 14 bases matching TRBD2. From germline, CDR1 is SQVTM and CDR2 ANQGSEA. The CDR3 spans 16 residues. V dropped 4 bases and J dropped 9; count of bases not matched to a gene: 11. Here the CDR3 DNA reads TGCAGCGTTGTCCCTAGACTAGCGGGAGGGCAGACTGAGCAGTTCTTC. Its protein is CSVVPRLAGGQTEQFF.

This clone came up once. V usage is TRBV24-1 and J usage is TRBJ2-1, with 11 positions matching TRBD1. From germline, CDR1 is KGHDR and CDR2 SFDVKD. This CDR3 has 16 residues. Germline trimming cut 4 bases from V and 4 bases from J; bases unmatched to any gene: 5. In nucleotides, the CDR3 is TGTGCCACCAGTGACCCCGGGACAGGGGGATACAATGAGCAGTTCTTC. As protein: CATSDPGTGGYNEQFF.

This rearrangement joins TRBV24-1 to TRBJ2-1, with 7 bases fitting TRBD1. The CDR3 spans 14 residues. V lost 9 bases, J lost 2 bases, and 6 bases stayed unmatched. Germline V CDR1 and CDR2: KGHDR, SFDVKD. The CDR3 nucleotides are TGTGCCACCGAGACAGGGACGACCTACAATGAGCAGTTCTTC. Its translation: CATETGTTYNEQFF.

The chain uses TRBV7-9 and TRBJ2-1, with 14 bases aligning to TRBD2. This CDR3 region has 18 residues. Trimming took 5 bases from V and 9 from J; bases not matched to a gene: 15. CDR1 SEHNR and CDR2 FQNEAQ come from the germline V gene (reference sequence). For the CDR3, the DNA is TGTGCCAGCAGCCCAGCAGAGGGACTAGCGGGAGTAAGCGGTGAGCAGTTCTTC. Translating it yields CASSPAEGLAGVSGEQFF.

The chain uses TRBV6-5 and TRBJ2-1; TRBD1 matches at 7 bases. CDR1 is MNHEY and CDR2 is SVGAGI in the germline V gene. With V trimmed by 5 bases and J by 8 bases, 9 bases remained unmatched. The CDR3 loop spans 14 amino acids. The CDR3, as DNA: TGTGCCAGCAGTCGACAGGGTGAAATCGATGAGCAGTTCTTC. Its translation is CASSRQGEIDEQFF.

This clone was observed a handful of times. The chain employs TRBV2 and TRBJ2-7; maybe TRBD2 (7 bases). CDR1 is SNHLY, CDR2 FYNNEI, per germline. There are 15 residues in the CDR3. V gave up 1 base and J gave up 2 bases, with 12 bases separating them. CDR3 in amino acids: CASSEGGGWAYEQYF. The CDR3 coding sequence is TGTGCCAGCAGTGAAGGCGGGGGCTGGGCCTACGAGCAGTACTTC.

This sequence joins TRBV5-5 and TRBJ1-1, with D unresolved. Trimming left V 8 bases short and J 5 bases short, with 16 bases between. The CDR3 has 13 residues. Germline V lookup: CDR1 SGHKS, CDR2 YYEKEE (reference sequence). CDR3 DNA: TGTGCCAGTTTTTCGGACGGGAGGACTGAAGCTTTCTTT. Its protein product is CASFSDGRTEAFF.

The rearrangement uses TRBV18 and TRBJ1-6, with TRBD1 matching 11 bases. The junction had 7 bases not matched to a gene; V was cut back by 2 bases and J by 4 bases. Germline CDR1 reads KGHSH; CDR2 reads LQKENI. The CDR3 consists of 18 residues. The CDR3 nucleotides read TGTGCCAGCTCACCAACCGGACAGGGGGCTGATTATAATTCACCCCTCCACTTT. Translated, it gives CASSPTGQGADYNSPLHF.

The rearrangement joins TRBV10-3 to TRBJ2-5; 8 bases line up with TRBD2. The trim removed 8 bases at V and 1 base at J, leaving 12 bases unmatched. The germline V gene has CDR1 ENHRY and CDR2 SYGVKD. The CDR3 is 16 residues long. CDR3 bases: TGTGCCATCGGCCCGGGGCTAGCGGGCACCCAAGAGACCCAGTACTTC. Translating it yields CAIGPGLAGTQETQYF.

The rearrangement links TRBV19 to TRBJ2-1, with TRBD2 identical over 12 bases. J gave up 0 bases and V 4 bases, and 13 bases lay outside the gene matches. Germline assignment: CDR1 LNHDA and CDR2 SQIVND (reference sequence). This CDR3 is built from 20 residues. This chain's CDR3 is CASSRVSLAGGFYSYNEQFF. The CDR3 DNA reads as TGTGCCAGTAGTAGGGTAAGCCTAGCGGGGGGGTTTTACTCCTACAATGAGCAGTTCTTC. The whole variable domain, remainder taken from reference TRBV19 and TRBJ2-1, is DGGITQSPKYLFRKEGQNVTLSCEQNLNHDAMYWYRQDPGQGLRLIYYSQIVNDFQKGDIAEGYSVSREKKESFPLTVTSAQKNPTAFYLCASSRVSLAGGFYSYNEQFFGPGTRLTVL.

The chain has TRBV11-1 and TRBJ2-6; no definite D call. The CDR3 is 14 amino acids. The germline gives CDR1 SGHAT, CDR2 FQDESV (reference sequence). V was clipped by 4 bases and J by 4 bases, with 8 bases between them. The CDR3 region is CASSSYLGANVLTF. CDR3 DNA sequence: TGTGCCAGCAGCTCGTATCTGGGGGCCAACGTCCTGACTTTC.

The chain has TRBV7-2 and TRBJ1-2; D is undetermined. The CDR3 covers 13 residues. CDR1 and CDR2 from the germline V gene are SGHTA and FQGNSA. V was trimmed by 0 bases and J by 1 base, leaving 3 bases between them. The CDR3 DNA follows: TGTGCCAGCAGCTTAGCCGTTAACTATGGCTACACCTTC. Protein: CASSLAVNYGYTF.

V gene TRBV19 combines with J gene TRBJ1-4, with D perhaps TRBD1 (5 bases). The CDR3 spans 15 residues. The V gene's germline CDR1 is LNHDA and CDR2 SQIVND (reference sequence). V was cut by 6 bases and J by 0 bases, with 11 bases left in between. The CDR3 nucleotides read TGTGCCAGTAGCCCGACAGCTTCAACTAATGAAAAACTGTTTTTT. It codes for CASSPTASTNEKLFF.

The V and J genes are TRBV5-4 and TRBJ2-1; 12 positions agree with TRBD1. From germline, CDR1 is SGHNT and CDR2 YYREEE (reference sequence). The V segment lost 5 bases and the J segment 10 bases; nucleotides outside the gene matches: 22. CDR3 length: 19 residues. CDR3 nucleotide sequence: TGTGCCAGCAGTCCCGGGACAGGGGGCTACGGGAGAAAGGGACGGGAGCAGTTCTTC. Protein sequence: CASSPGTGGYGRKGREQFF.

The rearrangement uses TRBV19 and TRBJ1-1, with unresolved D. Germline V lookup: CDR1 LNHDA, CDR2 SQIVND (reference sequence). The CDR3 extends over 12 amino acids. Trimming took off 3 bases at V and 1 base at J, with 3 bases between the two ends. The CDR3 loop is CASSIWNTEAFF. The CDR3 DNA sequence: TGTGCCAGTAGTATCTGGAACACTGAAGCTTTCTTT.

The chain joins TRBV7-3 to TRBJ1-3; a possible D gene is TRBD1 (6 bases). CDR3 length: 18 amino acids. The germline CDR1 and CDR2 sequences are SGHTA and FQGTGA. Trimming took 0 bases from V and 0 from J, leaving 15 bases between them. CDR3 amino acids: CASSLTGTTLSSGNTIYF. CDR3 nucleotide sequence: TGTGCCAGCAGCTTAACTGGGACAACTCTGAGCTCTGGAAACACCATATATTTT.

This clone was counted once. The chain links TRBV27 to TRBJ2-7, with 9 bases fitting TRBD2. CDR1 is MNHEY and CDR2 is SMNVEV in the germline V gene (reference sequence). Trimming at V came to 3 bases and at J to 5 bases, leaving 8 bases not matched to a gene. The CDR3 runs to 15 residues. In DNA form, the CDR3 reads TGTGCCAGCAGTTTGTTTAGCGGGAGTCCCAACGAGCAGTACTTC. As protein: CASSLFSGSPNEQYF.

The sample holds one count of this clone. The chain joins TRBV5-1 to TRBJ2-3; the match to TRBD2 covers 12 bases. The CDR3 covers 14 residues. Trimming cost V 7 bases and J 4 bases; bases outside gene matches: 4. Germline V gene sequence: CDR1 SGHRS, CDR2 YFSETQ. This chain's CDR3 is CASAGLAGSDTQYF. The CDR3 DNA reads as TGCGCCAGCGCAGGACTAGCGGGATCAGATACGCAGTATTTT.

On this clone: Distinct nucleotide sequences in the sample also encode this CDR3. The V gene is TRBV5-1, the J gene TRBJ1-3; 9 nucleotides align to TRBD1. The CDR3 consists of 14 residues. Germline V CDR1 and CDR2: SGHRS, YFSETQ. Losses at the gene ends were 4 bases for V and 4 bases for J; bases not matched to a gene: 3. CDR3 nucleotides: TGCGCCAGCAGCCTCGGACAGGGGGGAAACACCATATATTTT. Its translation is CASSLGQGGNTIYF. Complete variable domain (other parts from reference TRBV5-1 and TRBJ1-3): KAGVTQTPRYLIKTRGQQVTLSCSPISGHRSVSWYQQTPGQGLQFLFEYFSETQRNKGNFPGRFSGRQFSNSRSEMNVSTLELGDSALYLCASSLGQGGNTIYFGEGSWLTVV.

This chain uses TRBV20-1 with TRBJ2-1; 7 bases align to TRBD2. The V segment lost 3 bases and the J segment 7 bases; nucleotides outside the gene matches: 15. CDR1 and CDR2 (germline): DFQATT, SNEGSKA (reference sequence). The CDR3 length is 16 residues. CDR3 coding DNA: TGCAGTGCTAGTGAAGCCATCGCGGGAGATTGGAATGAGCAGTTCTTC. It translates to CSASEAIAGDWNEQFF.